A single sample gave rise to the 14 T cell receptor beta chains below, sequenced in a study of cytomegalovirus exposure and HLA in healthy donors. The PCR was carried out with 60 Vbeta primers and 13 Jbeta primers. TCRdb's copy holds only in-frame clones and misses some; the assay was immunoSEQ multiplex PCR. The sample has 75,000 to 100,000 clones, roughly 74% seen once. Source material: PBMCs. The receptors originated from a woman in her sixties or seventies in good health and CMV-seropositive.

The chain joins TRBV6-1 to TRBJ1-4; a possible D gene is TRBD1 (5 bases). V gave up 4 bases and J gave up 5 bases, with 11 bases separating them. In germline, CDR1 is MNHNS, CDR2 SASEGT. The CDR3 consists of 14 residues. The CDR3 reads CASSGGQANEKLFF. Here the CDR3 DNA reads TGTGCCAGCAGTGGTGGACAAGCAAATGAAAAACTGTTTTTT.

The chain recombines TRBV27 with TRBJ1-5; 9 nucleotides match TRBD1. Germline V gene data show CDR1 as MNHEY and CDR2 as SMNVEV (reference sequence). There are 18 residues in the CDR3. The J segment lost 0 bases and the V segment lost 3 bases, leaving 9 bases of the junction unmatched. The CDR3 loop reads CASSLGQGGGYSNQPQHF. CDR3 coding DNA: TGTGCCAGCAGTTTGGGACAGGGCGGGGGATATAGCAATCAGCCCCAGCATTTT.

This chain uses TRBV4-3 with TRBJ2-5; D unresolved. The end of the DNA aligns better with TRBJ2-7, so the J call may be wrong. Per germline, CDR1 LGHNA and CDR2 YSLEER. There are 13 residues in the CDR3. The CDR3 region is CASSEVLSYEQYF. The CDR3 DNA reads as TGCGCCAGCAGCGAAGTACTCTCCTACGAGCAGTACTTC.

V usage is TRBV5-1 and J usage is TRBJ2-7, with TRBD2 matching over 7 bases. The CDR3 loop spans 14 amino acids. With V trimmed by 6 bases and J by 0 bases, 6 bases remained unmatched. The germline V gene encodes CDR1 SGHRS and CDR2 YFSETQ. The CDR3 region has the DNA TGCGCCAGCATTGGGCGGGAGAACTCCTACGAGCAGTACTTC. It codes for CASIGRENSYEQYF.

As DNA, the CDR3 is TGTGCCAGCAGGAGACCGGGACAACCTCAGCAGTACTTC. Translating gives CASRRPGQPQQYF. This sequence joins TRBV6-5 and TRBJ2-7, with a weak D call TRBD1 (6 bases). The CDR3 has 13 amino acids. Germline V gene data show CDR1 as MNHEY and CDR2 as SVGAGI. V was cut by 6 bases and J by 8 bases, with 17 bases left in between.

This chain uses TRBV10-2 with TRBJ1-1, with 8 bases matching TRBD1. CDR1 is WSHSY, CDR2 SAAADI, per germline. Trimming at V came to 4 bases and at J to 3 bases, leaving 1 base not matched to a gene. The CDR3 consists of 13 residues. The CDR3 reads CASSGTGYTEAFF. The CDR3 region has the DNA TGCGCCAGCAGTGGGACAGGGTACACTGAAGCTTTCTTT.

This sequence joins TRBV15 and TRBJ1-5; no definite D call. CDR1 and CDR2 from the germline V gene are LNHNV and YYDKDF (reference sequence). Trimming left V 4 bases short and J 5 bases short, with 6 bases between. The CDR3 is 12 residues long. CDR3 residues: CATSMADQPQHF. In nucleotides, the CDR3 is TGTGCCACCAGCATGGCAGATCAGCCCCAGCATTTT.

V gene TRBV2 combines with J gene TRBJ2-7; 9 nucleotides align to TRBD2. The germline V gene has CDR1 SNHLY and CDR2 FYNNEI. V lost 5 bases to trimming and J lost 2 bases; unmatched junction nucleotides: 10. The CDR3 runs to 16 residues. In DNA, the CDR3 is TGTGCCAGCAGTTACTCTACCGGGACTAGCACCTACGAGCAGTACTTC. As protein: CASSYSTGTSTYEQYF.

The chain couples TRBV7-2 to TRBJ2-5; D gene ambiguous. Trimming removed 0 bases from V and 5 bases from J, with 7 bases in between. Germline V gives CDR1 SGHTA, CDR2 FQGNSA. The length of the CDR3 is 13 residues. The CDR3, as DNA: TGTGCCAGCAGCTTAGCATTCGGGGAGACCCAGTACTTC. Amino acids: CASSLAFGETQYF.

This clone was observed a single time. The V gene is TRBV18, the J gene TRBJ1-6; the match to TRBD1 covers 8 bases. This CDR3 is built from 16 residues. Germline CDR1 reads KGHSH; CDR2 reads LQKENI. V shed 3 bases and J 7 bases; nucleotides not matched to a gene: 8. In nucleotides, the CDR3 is TGTGCCAGCTCACCCCTGAGGACAGGGCTAAATTCACCCCTCCACTTT. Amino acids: CASSPLRTGLNSPLHF.

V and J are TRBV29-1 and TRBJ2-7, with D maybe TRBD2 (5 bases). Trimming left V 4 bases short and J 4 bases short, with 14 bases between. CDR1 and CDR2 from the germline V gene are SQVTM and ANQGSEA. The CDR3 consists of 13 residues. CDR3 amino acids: CSVGRVEGYEQYF. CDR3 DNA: TGCAGCGTTGGGCGGGTCGAAGGGTACGAGCAGTACTTC.

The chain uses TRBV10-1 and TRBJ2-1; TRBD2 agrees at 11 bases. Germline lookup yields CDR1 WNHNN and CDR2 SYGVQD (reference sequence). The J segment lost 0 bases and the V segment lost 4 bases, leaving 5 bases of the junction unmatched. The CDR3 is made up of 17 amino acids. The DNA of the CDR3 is TGCGCCAGCAGTGCTTCTAGCGGGAGGAGCTCCTACAATGAGCAGTTCTTC. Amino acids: CASSASSGRSSYNEQFF.

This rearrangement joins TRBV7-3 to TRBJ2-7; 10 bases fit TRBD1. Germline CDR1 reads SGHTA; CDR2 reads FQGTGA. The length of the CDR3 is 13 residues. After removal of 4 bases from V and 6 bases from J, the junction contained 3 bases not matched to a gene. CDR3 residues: CASSSRTGGEQYF. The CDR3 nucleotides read TGTGCCAGCAGCTCTAGGACAGGGGGCGAGCAGTACTTC.

Here the CDR3 reads CASSVSTGGSREQYF. In DNA form, the CDR3 reads TGTGCCAGCAGCGTTTCGACAGGGGGTTCGAGGGAGCAGTACTTC. The chain couples TRBV9 to TRBJ2-7; 9 bases line up with TRBD1. This CDR3 comprises 15 residues. Trimming at V came to 2 bases and at J to 7 bases, leaving 10 bases not matched to a gene. The V gene's germline CDR1 is SGDLS and CDR2 YYNGEE.